This T cell receptor beta chain was sequenced in a study of T cell changes during pregnancy in multiple sclerosis (dated 2019 in TCRdb). A note on the overall study: In women with multiple sclerosis, the researchers looked at how the T cell repertoire shifted as pregnancy progressed.

To prepare the library, the immunoSEQ multiplex PCR assay was applied. TCRdb mirrors the immuneACCESS table, restricted to in-frame sequences. Some clones are absent from its copies; in checked studies, under half trace to an unresolved V gene, and the reason for the others is unknown. For this sample there are tens of thousands of clones; 80% to 95% appear just once. The ten largest clones represent about 2% of the sample. Cut back by 5 bases and 7 bases, the V and J ends lie 23 bases apart. From its cysteine to its phenylalanine, the CDR3 spans 17 amino acids. Here the CDR3 DNA is all that survives: 51 bases in frame from base 1. CDR1 and CDR2 were assigned from the germline V gene (reference sequence) as MNHEY and SMNVEV. A remark on this clone: Its cognate antigen has yet to be identified. No base quality information exists; no much larger clone differs at one position.

The sequence joins TRBV27 to TRBJ1-4; a tentative D match to TRBD1 spans 6 bases. The sequence came from a female donor with multiple sclerosis, enrolled in a pregnancy study. Sequenced material: peripheral blood, taken in the second trimester of pregnancy. The nucleotide sequence is given as TGTGCCAGCAGTAGCCGCGAAACTACAGGGTTGCGTGAAAAACTGTTTTTT. It codes for CASSSRETTGLREKLFF.